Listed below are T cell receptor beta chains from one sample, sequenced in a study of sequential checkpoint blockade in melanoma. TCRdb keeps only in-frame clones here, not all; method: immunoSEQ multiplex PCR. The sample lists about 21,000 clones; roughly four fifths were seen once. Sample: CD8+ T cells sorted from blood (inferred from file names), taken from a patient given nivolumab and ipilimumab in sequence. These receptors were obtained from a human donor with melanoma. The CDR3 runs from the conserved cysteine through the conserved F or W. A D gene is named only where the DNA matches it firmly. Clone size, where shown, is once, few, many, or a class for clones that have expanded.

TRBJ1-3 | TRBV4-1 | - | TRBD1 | CASSPGTGAGNTIYF | TGCGCCAGCAGCCCTGGGACAGGGGCTGGAAACACCATATATTTT
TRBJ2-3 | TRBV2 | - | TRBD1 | CASRDRLTSSTDTQYF | TGTGCCAGCAGGGACAGGTTAACCTCTAGCACAGATACGCAGTATTTT
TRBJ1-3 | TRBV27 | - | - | CASRPWGGTGNTIYF | TGTGCCAGCAGACCCTGGGGGGGGACGGGAAACACCATATATTTT
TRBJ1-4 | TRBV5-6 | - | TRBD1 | CASSSHQGAYNEKLFF | TGTGCCAGCAGCTCTCATCAGGGGGCGTATAATGAAAAACTGTTTTTT
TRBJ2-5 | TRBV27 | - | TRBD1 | CASRLTGRQETQYF | TGTGCCAGCAGACTGACAGGGCGGCAAGAGACCCAGTACTTC
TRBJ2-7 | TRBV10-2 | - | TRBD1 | CASGQEFYEQYF | TGCGCCAGCGGACAGGAATTCTACGAGCAGTACTTC
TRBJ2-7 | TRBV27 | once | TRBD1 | CASSINRGYEQYF | TGTGCCAGCAGTATAAACAGGGGGTACGAGCAGTACTTC
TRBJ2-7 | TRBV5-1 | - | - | CASSQNRWAYEQYF | TGCGCCAGCAGCCAAAACAGGTGGGCCTACGAGCAGTACTTC
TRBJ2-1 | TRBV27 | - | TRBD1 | CASSFSRTGNEQFF | TGTGCCAGCAGCTTCAGTAGGACAGGCAATGAGCAGTTCTTC
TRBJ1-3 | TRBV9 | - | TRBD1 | CASSPGQGPGNTIYF | TGTGCCAGCAGCCCCGGACAGGGACCTGGAAACACCATATATTTT
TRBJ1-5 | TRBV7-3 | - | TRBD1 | CASSPRTGGETYQPQHF | TGTGCCAGCAGCCCGAGGACAGGGGGCGAGACGTACCAGCCCCAGCATTTT
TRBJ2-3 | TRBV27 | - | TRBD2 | CASRRTSGGARDTQYF | TGTGCCAGCAGAAGGACTAGCGGGGGGGCGAGAGATACGCAGTATTTT
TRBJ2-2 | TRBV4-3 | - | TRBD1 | CASSQGRTGGTGELFF | TGCGCCAGCAGCCAAGGGAGGACAGGGGGTACCGGGGAGCTGTTTTTT
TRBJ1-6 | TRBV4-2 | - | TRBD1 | CASSQDPGTGSSPLHF | TGTGCCAGCAGCCAAGACCCCGGGACAGGGAGCTCACCCCTCCACTTT
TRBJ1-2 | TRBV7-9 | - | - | CASSSTGSLGYTF | TGTGCCAGCAGTTCTACAGGGTCGTTGGGCTACACCTTC
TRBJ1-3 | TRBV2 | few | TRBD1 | CASSGTGAGNTIYF | TGTGCCAGCAGTGGGACAGGGGCTGGAAACACCATATATTTT
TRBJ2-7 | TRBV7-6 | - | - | CASSLEAGRSHEQYF | TGTGCCAGCAGCTTAGAGGCAGGGAGGTCCCACGAGCAGTACTTC
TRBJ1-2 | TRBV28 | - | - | CASSFQIFGGYTF | TGTGCCAGCAGTTTCCAAATCTTCGGGGGCTACACCTTC
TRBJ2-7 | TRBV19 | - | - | CASSMAGIYEQYF | TGTGCCAGTAGTATGGCCGGGATTTACGAGCAGTACTTC
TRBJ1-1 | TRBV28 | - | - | CASSLLAAIQGRAFF | TGTGCCAGCAGTTTATTGGCCGCGATACAGGGTCGGGCTTTCTTT
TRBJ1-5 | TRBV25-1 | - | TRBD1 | CASSTGGNQPQHF | TGTGCCAGCTCTACAGGGGGAAATCAGCCCCAGCATTTT
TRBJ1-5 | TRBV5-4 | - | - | CASSLEGVNQPQHF | TGTGCCAGCAGCTTGGAAGGGGTGAATCAGCCCCAGCATTTT
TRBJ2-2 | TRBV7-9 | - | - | CASPRLTMNTGELFF | TGTGCCAGCCCGAGGCTCACCATGAACACCGGGGAGCTGTTTTTT
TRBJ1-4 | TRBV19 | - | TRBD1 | CASSIAWDRGNEKLFF | TGTGCCAGTAGTATAGCCTGGGACAGGGGGAATGAAAAACTGTTTTTT
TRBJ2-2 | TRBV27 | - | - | CASSYRTNGELFF | TGTGCCAGCAGTTACCGGACTAACGGGGAGCTGTTTTTT
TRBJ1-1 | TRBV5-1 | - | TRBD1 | CASSQGQFNTEAFF | TGCGCCAGCAGCCAGGGACAGTTTAACACTGAAGCTTTCTTT
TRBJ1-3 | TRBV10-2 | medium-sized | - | CASSDQVDGNTIYF | TGCGCCAGCAGCGACCAGGTAGACGGAAACACCATATATTTT
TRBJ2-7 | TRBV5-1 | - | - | CASSLDSPTYEQYF | TGCGCCAGCAGTTTGGACAGCCCGACCTACGAGCAGTACTTC
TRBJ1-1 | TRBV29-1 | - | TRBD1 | CSVVGRNTGATNTEAFF | TGCAGCGTTGTGGGGAGGAACACAGGGGCGACGAACACTGAAGCTTTCTTT
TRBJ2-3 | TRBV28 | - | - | CASSFFEDRTDTQYF | TGTGCCAGCAGTTTTTTCGAGGATCGCACAGATACGCAGTATTTT
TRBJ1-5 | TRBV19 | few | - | CASSIRLANQPQHF | TGTGCCAGTAGTATCCGTTTGGCTAATCAGCCCCAGCATTTT
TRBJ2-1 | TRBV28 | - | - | CASSSLGYEQFF | TGTGCCAGCTCCTCTCTAGGCTATGAGCAGTTCTTC
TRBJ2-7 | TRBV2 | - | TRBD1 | CASSDSGTGIHEQYF | TGTGCCAGCAGTGATTCCGGGACAGGGATCCACGAGCAGTACTTC
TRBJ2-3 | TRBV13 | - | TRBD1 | CASSQGTGTDTQYF | TGTGCCAGCAGCCAAGGGACAGGGACAGATACGCAGTATTTT
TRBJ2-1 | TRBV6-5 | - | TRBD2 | CASRSGGAGFEQFF | TGTGCCAGCAGAAGCGGGGGGGCAGGGTTTGAGCAGTTCTTC
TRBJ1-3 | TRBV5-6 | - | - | CASSFYWTAGFGNTIYF | TGTGCCAGCAGCTTTTACTGGACAGCAGGGTTTGGAAACACCATATATTTT
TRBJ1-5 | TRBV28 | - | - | CASSSNRVHSNQPQHF | TGTGCCAGCAGTTCCAACAGGGTTCATAGCAATCAGCCCCAGCATTTT
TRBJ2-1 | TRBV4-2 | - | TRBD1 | CASSVGQGNNEQFF | TGTGCCAGCAGCGTGGGACAGGGGAACAATGAGCAGTTCTTC
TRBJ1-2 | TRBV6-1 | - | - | CASSEGTAYGYTF | TGTGCCAGCAGTGAAGGGACAGCCTATGGCTACACCTTC
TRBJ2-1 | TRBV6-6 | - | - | CASSSLGARQFF | TGTGCCAGCAGCTCACTGGGGGCGCGGCAGTTCTTC
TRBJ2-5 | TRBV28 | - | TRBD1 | CASSFQQGVYGQYF | TGTGCCAGCAGTTTCCAACAGGGGGTCTACGGGCAGTACTTC
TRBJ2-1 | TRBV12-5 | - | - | CARKLARGYNEQFF | TGTGCTAGAAAGCTGGCCAGGGGCTACAATGAGCAGTTCTTC
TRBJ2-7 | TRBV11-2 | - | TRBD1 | CASSAGTGNPYEQYF | TGTGCCAGCAGTGCTGGGACAGGAAATCCCTACGAGCAGTACTTC
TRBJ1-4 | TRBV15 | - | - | CATSRARGGGNEKLFF | TGTGCCACCAGCAGAGCTAGGGGGGGAGGCAATGAAAAACTGTTTTTT
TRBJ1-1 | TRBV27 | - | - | CASSLNSMNTEAFF | TGTGCCAGCAGTTTAAACAGCATGAACACTGAAGCTTTCTTT
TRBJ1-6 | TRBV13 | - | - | CASSLGSSSPLHF | TGTGCCAGCAGCTTAGGTTCGAGTTCACCCCTCCACTTT
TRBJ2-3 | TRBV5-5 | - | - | CASTHPWDNTDTQYF | TGTGCCAGCACCCACCCCTGGGACAACACAGATACGCAGTATTTT
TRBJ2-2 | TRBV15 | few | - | CATSSSRNTGELFF | TGTGCCACCAGCTCCTCGCGGAACACCGGGGAGCTGTTTTTT
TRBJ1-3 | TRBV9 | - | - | CASSVAGLWENTIYF | TGTGCCAGCAGCGTAGCAGGGTTATGGGAAAACACCATATATTTT
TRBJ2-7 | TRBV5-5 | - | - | CASSRTASYEQYF | TGTGCCAGCAGCCGGACAGCCTCCTACGAGCAGTACTTC
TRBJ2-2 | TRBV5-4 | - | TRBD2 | CASSVSSGGTNTGELFF | TGTGCCAGCAGCGTTTCTAGCGGGGGTACCAACACCGGGGAGCTGTTTTTT
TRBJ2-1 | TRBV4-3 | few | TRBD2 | CASSQERAGGRAEQFF | TGCGCCAGCAGCCAAGAGCGAGCGGGGGGGCGCGCCGAGCAGTTCTTC
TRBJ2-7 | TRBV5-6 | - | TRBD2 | CASSSGFLAGGSYEQYF | TGTGCCAGCAGCTCGGGATTCCTAGCGGGGGGATCCTACGAGCAGTACTTC
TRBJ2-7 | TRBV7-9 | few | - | CASSAPGYEQYF | TGTGCCAGCAGCGCCCCGGGGTACGAGCAGTACTTC
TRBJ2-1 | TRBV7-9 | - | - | CASSQLHLGLNEQFF | TGTGCCAGCAGCCAGCTACACCTCGGACTTAATGAGCAGTTCTTC
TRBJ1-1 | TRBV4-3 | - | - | CASSQAQGGFTEAFF | TGCGCCAGCAGCCAAGCTCAAGGGGGTTTCACTGAAGCTTTCTTT
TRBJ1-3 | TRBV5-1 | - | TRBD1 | CASSLEAGGLSGNTIYF | TGCGCCAGCAGCTTGGAGGCAGGGGGCCTCTCTGGAAACACCATATATTTT
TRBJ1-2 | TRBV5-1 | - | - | CASSYTGQIDDGYTF | TGCGCCAGCAGCTATACCGGACAGATTGACGATGGCTACACCTTC
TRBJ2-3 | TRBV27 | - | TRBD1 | CASSLRGGGGRTDTQYF | TGTGCCAGCAGTTTACGAGGGGGCGGAGGCCGCACAGATACGCAGTATTTT
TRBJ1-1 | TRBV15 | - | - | CATSRDHGGEAFF | TGTGCCACCAGCAGAGATCACGGCGGGGAAGCTTTCTTT